This T cell receptor beta chain was recorded in a study of CD8 T cells in Susac syndrome (dated by TCRdb to about 2019). Notes on the research overall: Among the Susac syndrome patients who were sequenced, clinically active disease was present in more than 5 and clinical remission was observed in eight or nine. At blood withdrawal, Susac syndrome patients were therapy-naive, treated with corticosteroids (with IVIg additionally given to some), or treated with IVIg alone. Repertoire sequencing was used to test whether CD8+ T cell activation and differentiation in Susac syndrome was antigen driven. On the study overall, not on this receptor specifically: No clonal expansion was detected in the CD4+ T cell repertoire of Susac syndrome patients. The number of individuals in the TCR sequencing and HLA analysis was acknowledged as relatively small.

About this clonotype itself: This receptor's antigen is unknown. Base qualities were left out, and no much larger clone turns up one base away.

RNA was extracted using the RNeasy kit, and roughly 0.5 to 1 microgram was reverse transcribed with random hexamers. The immunoSEQ multiplex PCR assay, which covers 54 Vbeta and 13 Jbeta segments, was used to amplify TCR beta CDR3 regions. PCR amplification bias was corrected using a synthetic template baseline for primer optimization and computational correction. In the original analysis: Reads were annotated to V, D and J genes according to IMGT and were analyzed with immunoSEQ Analyzer, with only productive sequences retained. To calculate clonality, Shannon entropy was normalized by log2 of the number of productive unique sequences and then subtracted from one. Public and private clones were assessed among the 100 most prevalent clones of each patient and control. Susac-specific clones were defined as absent from healthy and MS cohorts, over a thousand published viral clones and other ImmuneACCESS disease sequences. TCRdb reran the public reads through fastp at Q25 and MiXCR, keeping productive beta chains. Rows are unified per CDR3 protein, each entry keeping the most common DNA and genes. The V and J calls reflect TCRdb's pipeline rather than the authors' work. The sample table records 200,000 to 300,000 distinct CDR3 sequences; 90% to 96% of these occur just once. Roughly 0.1% of the sample belongs to the ten largest clones.

High-throughput TCR beta sequencing profiled peripheral blood CD8+ and CD4+ T cells from healthy donors, Susac syndrome patients and multiple sclerosis patients. Susac syndrome patients met recently defined diagnostic criteria for definite or probable disease. Bulk CD8+ and CD4+ T cells were purified by magnetic negative isolation, whereas CD8+ TEMRA cells were enriched by FACS. Blood was collected in EDTA tubes and processed within 24 hours, with PBMCs isolated through density gradient centrifugation. PBMCs intended for TCR sequencing were cryopreserved in liquid nitrogen and were subsequently thawed in a 37 degrees C water bath. The sorted or isolated CD4+, CD8+ and CD8+ TEMRA cells reached a purity of at least 90%. The specimen was CD4+ T cells from PBMCs. The clonotype was recovered from a human donor with Susac syndrome.

The CDR3 region reads CASSLPGQGVQETQYF. The DNA sequence is TGTGCCAGCAGTTTACCGGGACAGGGGGTCCAAGAGACCCAGTACTTC. The chain links TRBV28 with TRBJ2-5, with 11 bases matching TRBD1. CDR1 MDHEN and CDR2 SYDVKM were looked up in the germline V gene. Trimming accounts for 2 bases at V and 1 base at J, while the number of junction bases matched to no gene is 3. The CDR3 starts with the cysteine, ends with the phenylalanine, and has 16 residues. Of the read, only the CDR3 DNA is kept; its 48 bases are in frame from base 1.